Described below is a single TCR beta chain sequence and its context. The sample comes from a study of immune evolution from preneoplasia to lung adenocarcinoma. Germline V gene lookup returns CDR1 GTSNPN and CDR2 SVGIG (reference sequence). The CDR3 sequence is 13 residues long. V was trimmed by 4 bases and J by 4 bases, leaving 11 bases between them. Some clones are missing from TCRdb's copy, which holds only in-frame ones; the method was immunoSEQ multiplex PCR. In the table there are 5,000 to 8,000 clones, 75% to 80% of which are singletons. The source of this sequence is a person aged 55-79 years with lung adenocarcinoma. V usage is TRBV30 and J usage is TRBJ1-5; the D gene is possibly TRBD1 (5 bases). Sequenced sample: FFPE minimally invasive lung adenocarcinoma tissue. CDR3: CAWNLDNNQPQHF. The CDR3 nucleotides are TGTGCCTGGAACCTGGACAATAATCAGCCCCAGCATTTT.